This T cell receptor beta chain emerged from a study of blood T cell repertoires in COVID-19. Study information: The cDNA or gDNA used as material had been derived from T cells, B-cell-depleted T cells, or PBMCs.

CDR1 SGHRS and CDR2 YFSETQ come from the germline V gene. Trimming cost V 0 bases and J 1 base, with 10 bases left between them. The CDR3 covers 15 residues. The assay was immunoSEQ multiplex PCR, and TCRdb's table has in-frame clones only and misses some. The sample records some 210,000 clones, approximately 90% being singletons. The chain uses TRBV5-1 and TRBJ1-1; a possible D gene is TRBD1 (5 bases). The TCR was taken from a woman aged 40 to 55 with acute or convalescent COVID-19. Sequencing was carried out using peripheral blood. Here the CDR3 DNA reads TGCGCCAGCAGCTTGGACCCCCAGGGGAACACTGAAGCTTTCTTT. This sequence encodes CASSLDPQGNTEAFF.